This T cell receptor (beta chain) was observed in a study of blood T cells in healthy people across ages. A second PCR, run for about 6 to 11 cycles, used a sample-barcoded 5' primer plus a J-beta primer mix. Sequencing yielded, for each sample, at least 3 million paired-end reads carrying CDR3. MiXCR, run by TCRdb on the 5' RACE reads, gives a single entry per CDR3 protein. Of around 940,000 distinct CDR3 sequences listed, roughly 51% are singletons. Study observations and caveats: PBMCs were not sorted, which prevented a conclusive comparison of naive versus antigen-experienced cells. Per-million-T-cell TCR beta diversity fell roughly linearly with age.

Isolation per sample recovered at least 7 million PBMCs. V lost 6 bases to trimming and J lost 5 bases; unmatched junction nucleotides: 8. The CDR3 is 16 residues long. Comments on this clonotype: Its antigen is unknown.

The chain joins TRBV12-3 or TRBV12-4 to TRBJ2-1, with 12 positions matching TRBD2. The clonotype comes from an older woman in good health. The sample taken for sequencing was blood. The CDR3 nucleotides read TGTGCCAGCAGAGGGGGGACTAGCGGGCTTGACAATGAGCAGTTCTTC. This sequence encodes CASRGGTSGLDNEQFF.